The 13 T cell receptor beta chains reported below all come from one sample, sequenced in a study of T cells in Graves' hyperthyroidism and ophthalmopathy. Amplification of TCR beta CDR3 regions was performed using RNA transcripts as template. The HTBI primer set served for first-round RT-PCR of the TCR CDR3. One entry per CDR3 protein results from TCRdb running MiXCR on the multiplex PCR reads. Among around 340,000 distinct CDR3 sequences, about 17% were seen once, and the ten largest hold approximately 30%. The sample taken for sequencing was blood. The receptors shown here come from a woman aged 30 to 39 with Graves' hyperthyroidism that later progressed to Graves' ophthalmopathy.

Notes on this clonotype: A read error may be the cause here, since a much bigger clone is one base away. The chain carries TRBV3-1 and TRBJ1-5, with D tentatively TRBD1 (5 bases). The CDR3 loop spans 15 amino acids. The germline V gene encodes CDR1 LGHDT and CDR2 YNNKEL (reference sequence). CDR3 nucleotides: TGTGCCAGCAGCCAAGATCAGGGTAGCGATCAGCCCCAGCATTTT. Translating gives CASSQDQGSDQPQHF.

This clonotype was observed many times. CDR3 in amino acids: CASSRDMRTYGYTF. In nucleotides, the CDR3 is TGTGCCAGCTCCCGGGACATGCGGACGTATGGCTACACCTTC. V is TRBV7-9 and J is TRBJ1-2; maybe TRBD1 (6 bases). Germline V gene data show CDR1 as SEHNR and CDR2 as FQNEAQ (reference sequence). Trimming shortened V by 8 bases and J by 5 bases, and 18 bases separated the two germline ends. CDR3 length equals 14 residues.

Notes on this clonotype: This sequence may be a read error, since a much larger clone differs from it by one base. V and J are TRBV7-3 and TRBJ2-7; D may be TRBD1 (6 bases). Trimming stripped 3 bases from V and 3 bases from J, with 27 bases between. The CDR3 runs to 19 residues. From germline, CDR1 is SGHTA and CDR2 FQGTGA. CDR3 coding DNA: TGTGCCAGCAGCTTTAAACCCATGGCAGGGGAAGTCGATTGCTACGAGCAGTACTTC. Residues: CASSFKPMAGEVDCYEQYF.

This clonotype came up many times. The chain links TRBV28 to TRBJ2-5; a possible D gene is TRBD1 (5 bases). Germline values: CDR1 MDHEN, CDR2 SYDVKM. V gave up 6 bases and J gave up 5 bases, with 16 bases separating them. The CDR3 loop spans 14 amino acids. The CDR3 coding sequence is TGTGCCAGCAGCACCTTTGTGGGGCGGGAGACCCAGTACTTC. Translation gives CASSTFVGRETQYF. The full variable domain, with the rest looked up from reference TRBV28 and TRBJ2-5, is DVKVTQSSRYLVKRTGEKVFLECVQDMDHENMFWYRQDPGLGLRLIYFSYDVKMKEKGDIPEGYSVSREKKERFSLILESASTNQTSMYLCASSTFVGRETQYFGPGTRLLVL.

This clonotype was counted many times. The J gene is TRBJ2-3, the V gene TRBV28, with D possibly being TRBD1 (6 bases). The V end lost 6 bases, the J end lost 3 bases, and 22 bases lay between the germline ends. Germline loops: CDR1 MDHEN, CDR2 SYDVKM. The CDR3 is 17 amino acids. CDR3 region: CASSQSQQGHLTDTQYF. The CDR3 DNA sequence: TGTGCCAGCAGCCAATCGCAACAGGGCCACTTAACAGATACGCAGTATTTT.

This clonotype was observed many times. The chain employs TRBV24-1 and TRBJ2-3; 13 bases map to TRBD2. V gave up 10 bases and J gave up 6 bases; unmatched junction bases: 6. Germline V gene data show CDR1 as KGHDR and CDR2 as SFDVKD. CDR3 length equals 14 residues. The chain's CDR3 is CATGTSGEYDTQYF. As DNA, the CDR3 is TGTGCCACTGGGACTAGCGGGGAATACGATACGCAGTATTTT.

At least ten counts were recorded for this clonotype. The gene calls are TRBV11-2 and TRBJ2-3; 8 bases are shared with TRBD2. This CDR3 contains 16 residues. J gave up 2 bases and V 0 bases, and 4 bases lay outside the gene matches. Germline CDR1 is SGHAT and CDR2 is FQNNGV. CDR3 sequence reads: CASSLDPGGDTDTQYF. The CDR3 DNA follows: TGTGCCAGCAGCTTAGACCCGGGAGGGGACACAGATACGCAGTATTTT.

This clonotype was seen many times. V and J are TRBV7-9 and TRBJ2-2, with a tentative D call TRBD2 (5 bases). With 2 bases removed from V and 8 bases from J, the gap between germline ends came to 15 bases. The CDR3 runs to 15 residues. Germline lookup yields CDR1 SEHNR and CDR2 FQNEAQ (reference sequence). The CDR3 coding sequence is TGTGCCAGCAGCTTATGGGGAGCCGATCCAGGGGAGCTGTTTTTT. Translating gives CASSLWGADPGELFF.

This sequence joins TRBV11-1 and TRBJ1-1, with D unclear. Germline V gene sequence: CDR1 SGHAT, CDR2 FQDESV (reference sequence). The CDR3 spans 16 residues. V was pared by 0 bases and J by 4 bases, with 15 bases between. CDR3 nucleotide sequence: TGTGCCAGCAGCTTAGCGGTCCGTAGGGAGGGCACTGAAGCTTTCTTT. It codes for CASSLAVRREGTEAFF.

The rearrangement joins TRBV19 to TRBJ2-3, with 10 bases aligning to TRBD1. The CDR3 totals 14 residues. Germline CDR1 is LNHDA and CDR2 is SQIVND (reference sequence). V trimming: 5 bases; J trimming: 6 bases; junction bases outside the gene matches: 5. This CDR3 reads CASSLLDRGDTQYF. Here the CDR3 DNA reads TGTGCCAGTAGTCTCCTGGACAGGGGGGATACGCAGTATTTT.

This chain links TRBV5-6 with TRBJ2-7; 10 bases are a match to TRBD2. V was clipped by 4 bases and J by 2 bases; unmatched bases: 9. Germline CDR1 SGHDT, CDR2 YYEEEE. The CDR3 contains 16 residues. CDR3 region: CASSPGTSAWPYEQYF. In DNA form, the CDR3 reads TGTGCCAGCAGCCCAGGGACTAGCGCGTGGCCCTACGAGCAGTACTTC.

The table lists this clonotype with many counts. The chain employs TRBV27 and TRBJ2-7; no clear D gene. The germline V and J ends were trimmed by 2 bases and 3 bases, with 8 bases remaining between them. There are 13 residues in the CDR3. Germline V CDR1 and CDR2: MNHEY, SMNVEV (reference sequence). The CDR3 loop reads CASSLRANYEQYF. The CDR3 DNA reads TGTGCCAGCAGTTTAAGGGCTAACTACGAGCAGTACTTC.

This clonotype was counted at least ten times. V is TRBV5-1 and J is TRBJ2-3; unclear D gene. The germline gives CDR1 SGHRS, CDR2 YFSETQ. The V end lost 2 bases, the J end lost 3 bases, and 16 bases lay between the germline ends. This CDR3 has 16 residues. The CDR3 loop is CASSFIESLGTDTQYF. CDR3 DNA: TGCGCCAGCAGCTTTATCGAGAGCTTGGGGACAGATACGCAGTATTTT.